A selection of T cell receptor beta chains follows, all from one sample in a study of tumor-infiltrating lymphocytes in primary liver carcinoma. TCRdb fed the multiplex PCR reads into MiXCR, producing one record per CDR3 protein. The sample holds just under 95,000 distinct CDR3 sequences; around 70% are singletons and the top ten take more than 25%. Sequenced sample: tumor-adjacent normal liver tissue. The receptors here all came from a man aged 40-55 years with primary liver carcinoma and hepatitis B virus infection. CDR3s include the opening cysteine and the closing phenylalanine or tryptophan. The D gene is left open where the match is weak. Some rows mark clone size as missing; the rest say once, few, many or name a class of expanded clone.

-,13,TRBV7-9,TRBJ2-7,-,CTSSSTATYEQYF,TGTACCAGCAGCTCGACAGCGACCTACGAGCAGTACTTC
-,15,TRBV6-5,TRBJ1-5,-,CASTRTARGTQPQRF,TGTGCCAGCACTCGGACGGCCAGAGGGACTCAGCCCCAGCGTTTT
once,16,TRBV6-5,TRBJ2-7,-,CASSPWTGDHPYEQYF,TGTGCCAGCAGTCCATGGACGGGGGACCATCCCTACGAGCAGTACTTC
-,16,TRBV6-1,TRBJ2-1,TRBD2,CASSALSTGGGYEQLF,TGTGCCAGCAGTGCCCTCTCCACCGGGGGGGGCTATGAGCAGCTCTTC
-,17,TRBV6-2/TRBV6-3,TRBJ2-3,-,CASSRHPWRGSNQPQYF,TGTGCCAGCAGCCGCCATCCTTGGAGGGGTAGCAATCAGCCCCAGTATTTT
few,13,TRBV27,TRBJ2-1,TRBD2,CASSLSGGNEQFF,TGTGCCAGCAGTTTATCGGGGGGGAATGAGCAGTTCTTC
many,11,TRBV10-3,TRBJ2-2,-,CAISAGGELFF,TGTGCCATCAGTGCGGGCGGGGAGCTGTTTTTT
-,13,TRBV4-1,TRBJ2-7,-,CASSQDRGRGQYF,TGCGCCAGCAGCCAAGATAGGGGACGGGGGCAGTACTTC
many,16,TRBV7-3,TRBJ1-5,-,CASSLRQTFSNQPQHF,TGTGCCAGCAGCTTACGCCAGACCTTTAGCAATCAGCCCCAGCATTTT
many,14,TRBV30,TRBJ2-5,TRBD2,CAWSPTSAQETQYF,TGTGCCTGGAGCCCAACTAGCGCACAAGAGACCCAGTACTTC
-,17,TRBV11-2,TRBJ2-2,TRBD2,CASSQGLGGDGTWELFF,TGTGCCAGCAGCCAGGGACTAGGGGGAGACGGGACCTGGGAGCTGTTTTTT
many,12,TRBV6-5,TRBJ2-1,-,CASSYVGNEQFF,TGTGCCAGCAGTTACGTGGGGAATGAGCAGTTCTTC
few,16,TRBV7-3,TRBJ2-1,TRBD2,CASSPNAGTSGGEQFF,TGTGCCAGCAGCCCCAACGCCGGGACTAGCGGGGGTGAGCAGTTCTTC
-,15,TRBV5-1,TRBJ2-7,-,CASSLEGGVRHEQYF,TGCGCCAGCAGCTTGGAGGGGGGAGTTCGCCACGAGCAGTACTTC
many,13,TRBV14,TRBJ2-3,TRBD1,CASSPGQGYTQYF,TGTGCCAGCAGCCCGGGACAGGGGTATACGCAGTATTTT
-,15,TRBV11-2,TRBJ2-7,-,CASSLAQGRDIEQYF,TGCGCCAGCAGCTTAGCTCAGGGGAGGGATATCGAGCAGTACTTC
many,14,TRBV11-2,TRBJ2-7,-,CASSLVERTYEQYF,TGTGCCAGCAGCTTAGTAGAGAGGACCTACGAGCAGTACTTC
-,15,TRBV7-3,TRBJ2-7,TRBD1,CASSLLGQGLSEQYF,TGTGCCAGCAGCTTATTGGGACAGGGTTTGAGCGAGCAGTACTTC
-,13,TRBV11-1,TRBJ2-3,-,CSSSLGKGDTQYF,TGTAGCAGCAGCTTAGGCAAGGGAGATACGCAGTATTTT
-,15,TRBV12-5,TRBJ2-3,-,CPSGLGTGGTDTQYF,TGTCCTAGTGGTTTGGGGACTGGTGGGACAGATACGCAGTATTTT
many,15,TRBV7-8,TRBJ2-3,-,CASSPTVQSTDTQYF,TGTGCCAGCAGCCCGACAGTCCAAAGCACAGATACGCAGTATTTT
-,13,TRBV12-3/TRBV12-4,TRBJ1-1,TRBD1,CASSKKQGSEAFF,TGTGCCAGCAGTAAAAAACAGGGGAGTGAAGCTTTCTTT
many,13,TRBV14,TRBJ2-7,-,CASSPPDLYEQYF,TGTGCCAGCAGTCCGCCGGACCTCTACGAGCAGTACTTC
-,14,TRBV4-1,TRBJ2-6,-,CVSSSDSGANVLTF,TGCGTCAGCAGTTCCGACTCTGGGGCCAACGTCCTGACTTTC
few,17,TRBV28,TRBJ2-5,TRBD1,CASSLRTGGIGGETQYF,TGTGCCAGCAGTTTAAGGACAGGGGGCATAGGAGGGGAGACCCAGTACTTC
-,14,TRBV11-1,TRBJ2-1,-,CASCLGTGYNEQFF,TGTGCCAGTTGCCTCGGGACTGGCTACAATGAGCAGTTCTTC
-,13,TRBV6-5,TRBJ2-2,-,CASSPYGTGVLFF,TGTGCCAGCAGTCCCTACGGAACCGGGGTACTGTTTTTT
-,15,TRBV11-2,TRBJ2-1,TRBD2,CASNLTSGGGNEQFF,TGTGCCAGCAATCTAACCAGCGGCGGGGGAAATGAGCAGTTCTTC
-,13,TRBV11-2,TRBJ2-7,-,CASSYSGRNEQYF,TGTGCCAGCAGTTACAGCGGGCGGAACGAGCAGTACTTC
-,14,TRBV10-1,TRBJ2-5,TRBD2,CASSESSGGETRYF,TGCGCCAGCAGTGAATCGTCGGGGGGGGAGACCCGGTACTTC
-,13,TRBV6-1,TRBJ2-7,-,CASRHMGSDEQYF,TGTGCCAGCAGGCACATGGGAAGCGACGAGCAGTACTTC
-,14,TRBV6-6,TRBJ2-7,-,CASSASGVQEDQYF,TGTGCCAGCAGTGCTTCCGGGGTACAGGAAGACCAGTACTTC
many,14,TRBV29-1,TRBJ2-1,TRBD1,CSALRGTGNNEQFF,TGCAGCGCTCTGAGGGGGACAGGGAACAATGAGCAGTTCTTC
-,14,TRBV6-5,TRBJ2-7,TRBD2,CTSSYGLAVGEQYF,TGTACCAGCAGTTACGGTCTAGCGGTGGGGGAGCAGTACTTC
-,13,TRBV28,TRBJ1-5,-,CASMQGFDQPQHF,TGTGCCAGCATGCAGGGATTTGATCAGCCCCAGCATTTT
many,14,TRBV29-1,TRBJ2-5,TRBD2,CSVSLAGTWETQYF,TGCAGTGTATCACTAGCGGGAACCTGGGAGACCCAGTACTTC